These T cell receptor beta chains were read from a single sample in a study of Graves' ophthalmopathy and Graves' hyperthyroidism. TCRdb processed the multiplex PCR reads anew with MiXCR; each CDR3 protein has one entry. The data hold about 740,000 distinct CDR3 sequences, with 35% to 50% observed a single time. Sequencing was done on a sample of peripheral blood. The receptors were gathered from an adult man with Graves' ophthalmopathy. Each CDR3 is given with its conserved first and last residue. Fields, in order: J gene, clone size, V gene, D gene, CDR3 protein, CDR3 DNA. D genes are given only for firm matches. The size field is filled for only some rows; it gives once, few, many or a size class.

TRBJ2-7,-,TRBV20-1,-,CSASFSDRNYEQYF,TGCAGTGCCAGTTTTAGCGACAGGAACTACGAGCAGTACTTC
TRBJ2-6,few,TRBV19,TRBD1,CASTDRGNSGANVLTF,TGTGCCAGTACAGACAGGGGAAACTCTGGGGCCAACGTCCTGACTTTC
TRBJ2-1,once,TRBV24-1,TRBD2,CATSDRTRASGNNEQFF,TGTGCCACCAGTGACCGAACCCGGGCTAGCGGGAACAATGAGCAGTTCTTC
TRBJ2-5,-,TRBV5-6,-,CASTQGRTQETQYF,TGTGCCAGCACCCAGGGACGGACCCAAGAGACCCAGTACTTC
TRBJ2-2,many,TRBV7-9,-,CASSLEGTGELFF,TGTGCCAGCAGCTTAGAGGGGACCGGGGAGCTGTTTTTT
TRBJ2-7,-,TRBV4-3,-,CASSQVTDGSHEQYF,TGCGCCAGCAGCCAAGTGACCGACGGGTCCCACGAGCAGTACTTC
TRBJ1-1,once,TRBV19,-,CATRRQWQGISEAFF,TGTGCCACCAGGAGGCAGTGGCAGGGGATCTCTGAAGCTTTCTTT
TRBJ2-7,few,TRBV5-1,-,CASSLSGQLAYEQYF,TGTGCCAGCAGCTTATCCGGACAACTCGCCTACGAGCAGTACTTC
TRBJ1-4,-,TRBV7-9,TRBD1,CASSQAIYGTGGHEKLFF,TGCGCCAGCAGCCAAGCAATCTATGGGACAGGGGGCCATGAAAAACTGTTTTTT
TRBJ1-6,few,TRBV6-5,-,CASRRALTPLHF,TGTGCCAGCAGAAGGGCACTAACACCCCTCCACTTT
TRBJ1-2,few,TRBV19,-,CASSNLDGGPNYGYTF,TGTGCCAGTAGTAACCTCGACGGGGGTCCTAACTATGGCTACACCTTC
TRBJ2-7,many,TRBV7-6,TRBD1,CASSLDPGQPWNEQYF,TGTGCCAGCAGCTTGGACCCGGGACAGCCATGGAACGAGCAGTACTTC
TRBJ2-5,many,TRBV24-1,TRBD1,CATSEGQGGETQYF,TGTGCCACCAGTGAGGGACAGGGAGGAGAGACCCAGTACTTC
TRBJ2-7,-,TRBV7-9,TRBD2,CASSSGLAGGIEQYF,TGTGCCAGCAGCTCAGGACTAGCGGGAGGGATCGAGCAGTACTTC
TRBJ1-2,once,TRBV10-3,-,CAIGGGQDGYTF,TGCGCCATCGGCGGGGGGCAAGATGGCTACACCTTC
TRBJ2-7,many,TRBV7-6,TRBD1,CASSFKTGSEQYF,TGTGCCAGCAGCTTTAAGACAGGGAGCGAGCAGTACTTC
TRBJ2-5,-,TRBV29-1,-,CSVHLRVGETQYF,TGCAGCGTCCACCTCCGGGTCGGAGAGACCCAGTACTTC
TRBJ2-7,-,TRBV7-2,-,CASSLGPTGPYEQYF,TGTGCCAGCAGCTTAGGCCCGACAGGCCCCTACGAGCAGTACTTC
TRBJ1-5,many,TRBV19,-,CASSDPGWAQPQHF,TGTGCCAGTAGTGATCCAGGGTGGGCTCAGCCCCAGCATTTT
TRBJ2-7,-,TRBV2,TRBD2,CASSLPTGWLAGVGYEQYF,TGTGCCAGCAGTTTACCGACAGGGTGGCTAGCGGGAGTGGGTTACGAGCAGTACTTC
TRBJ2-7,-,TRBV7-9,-,CASRLGQYEQYF,TGTGCCAGCAGACTAGGACAGTACGAGCAGTACTTC
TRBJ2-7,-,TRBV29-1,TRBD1,CSVSRDRGSDEQYF,TGCAGCGTGTCCCGGGACAGGGGGTCTGACGAGCAGTACTTC
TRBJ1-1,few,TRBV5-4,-,CASSPYRNTEAFF,TGTGCCAGCAGCCCATACAGGAACACTGAAGCTTTCTTT
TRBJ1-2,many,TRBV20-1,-,CSAREGNSYYGYTF,TGCAGTGCTAGAGAGGGCAACAGCTACTATGGCTACACCTTC
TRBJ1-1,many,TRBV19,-,CASTGRARGNTEAFF,TGTGCCAGTACGGGCCGAGCAAGAGGGAACACTGAAGCTTTCTTT
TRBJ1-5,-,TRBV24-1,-,CASSSTVYSNQPQHF,TGTGCCAGCAGTTCGACAGTTTATAGCAATCAGCCCCAGCATTTT
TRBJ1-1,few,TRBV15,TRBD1,CATSRPDRVGAEAFF,TGTGCCACCAGCAGACCAGACAGGGTAGGGGCTGAAGCTTTCTTT
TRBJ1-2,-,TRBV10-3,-,CAISGGDGPGYTF,TGTGCCATCAGTGGGGGGGACGGGCCCGGCTACACCTTC
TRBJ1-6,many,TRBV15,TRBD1,CATRMDRGNSPLHF,TGTGCCACCAGAATGGACAGGGGAAATTCACCCCTCCACTTT
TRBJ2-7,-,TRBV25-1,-,CASSLKGSTGYEQYF,TGTGCCAGCAGCCTAAAGGGTTCGACAGGCTACGAGCAGTACTTC
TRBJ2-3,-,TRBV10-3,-,CAISERVGQDTQYF,TGTGCCATCAGTGAGCGAGTCGGGCAGGATACGCAGTATTTT
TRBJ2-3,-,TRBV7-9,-,CASSTRGPDTQYF,TGTGCCAGCAGCACTAGGGGTCCAGATACGCAGTATTTT
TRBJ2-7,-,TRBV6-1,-,CASSRTVGAYEQYF,TGTGCCAGCAGTCGGACAGTGGGGGCCTACGAGCAGTACTTC
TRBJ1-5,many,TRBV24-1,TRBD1,CATSDWTGDQPQHF,TGTGCCACCAGTGACTGGACAGGGGATCAGCCCCAGCATTTT
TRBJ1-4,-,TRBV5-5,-,CASSSLPGRTNEKLFF,TGTGCCAGCAGCTCTCTCCCAGGGAGGACTAATGAAAAACTGTTTTTT
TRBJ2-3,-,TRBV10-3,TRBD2,CAIGTSGGRTDTQYF,TGTGCCATTGGGACTAGCGGGGGGCGCACAGATACGCAGTATTTT
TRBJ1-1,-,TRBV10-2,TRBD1,CASSPGQFLVPFF,TGCGCCAGCAGTCCGGGACAGTTCTTGGTGCCTTTCTTT
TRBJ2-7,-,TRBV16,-,CASSQLVSVTRTTYEQYF,TGTGCCAGCAGCCAATTGGTATCTGTGACTAGAACCACCTACGAGCAGTACTTC
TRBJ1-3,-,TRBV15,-,CATSRDPGTKNTIYF,TGTGCCACCAGCAGAGATCCGGGGACTAAAAACACCATATATTTT
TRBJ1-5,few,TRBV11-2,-,CASSSGTHPLMRQPQHF,TGTGCCAGCAGCTCCGGGACCCACCCTTTGATGAGACAGCCCCAGCATTTT
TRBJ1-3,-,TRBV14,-,CASSPGSFSSGNTIYF,TGTGCCAGCAGCCCCGGCAGTTTCAGCTCTGGAAACACCATATATTTT
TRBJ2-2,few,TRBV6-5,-,CASSLKGAQGELFF,TGTGCCAGCAGTTTAAAAGGGGCACAGGGGGAGCTGTTTTTT
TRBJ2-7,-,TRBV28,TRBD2,CASSPSGILSYEQYF,TGTGCCAGCAGTCCTAGCGGGATTCTCTCCTACGAGCAGTACTTC
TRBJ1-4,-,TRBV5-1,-,CASSLTWNEKLFF,TGCGCCAGCAGCTTGACGTGGAATGAAAAACTGTTTTTT
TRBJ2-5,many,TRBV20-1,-,CSASGRVETQYF,TGCAGTGCTAGTGGCAGGGTCGAGACCCAGTACTTC
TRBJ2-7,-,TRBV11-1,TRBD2,CASSPSAGEEQYF,TGTGCCAGCAGCCCCTCGGCGGGGGAGGAGCAGTACTTC
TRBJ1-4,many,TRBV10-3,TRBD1,CAISESETGRLGNEKLFF,TGTGCCATCAGTGAGTCCGAGACAGGGCGGCTCGGTAATGAAAAACTGTTTTTT
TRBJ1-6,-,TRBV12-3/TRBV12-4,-,CASSPPGRGYNSPLHF,TGTGCCAGCAGTCCACCCGGGAGAGGCTATAATTCACCCCTCCACTTT